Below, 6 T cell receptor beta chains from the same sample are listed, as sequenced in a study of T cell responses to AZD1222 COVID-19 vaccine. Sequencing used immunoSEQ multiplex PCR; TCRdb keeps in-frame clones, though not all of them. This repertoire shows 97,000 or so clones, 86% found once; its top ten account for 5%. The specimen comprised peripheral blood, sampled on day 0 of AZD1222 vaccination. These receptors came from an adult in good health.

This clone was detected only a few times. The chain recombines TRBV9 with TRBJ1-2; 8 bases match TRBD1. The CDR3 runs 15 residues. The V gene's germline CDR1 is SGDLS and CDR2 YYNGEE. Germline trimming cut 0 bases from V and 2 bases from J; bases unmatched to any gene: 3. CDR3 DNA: TGTGCCAGCAGCGTAGAGTCAGGGGGCAACTATGGCTACACCTTC. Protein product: CASSVESGGNYGYTF.

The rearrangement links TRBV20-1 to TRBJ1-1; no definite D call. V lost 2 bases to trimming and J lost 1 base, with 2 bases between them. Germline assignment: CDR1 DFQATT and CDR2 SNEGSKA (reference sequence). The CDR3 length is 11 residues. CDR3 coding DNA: TGCAGTGCTAGACAGAACACTGAAGCTTTCTTT. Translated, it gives CSARQNTEAFF.

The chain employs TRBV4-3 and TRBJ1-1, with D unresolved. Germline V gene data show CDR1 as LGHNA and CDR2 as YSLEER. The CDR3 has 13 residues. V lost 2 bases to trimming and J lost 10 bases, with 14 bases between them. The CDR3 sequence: CASSQTRQSGAFF. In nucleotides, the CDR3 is TGCGCCAGCAGCCAAACCCGGCAGTCGGGAGCTTTCTTT.

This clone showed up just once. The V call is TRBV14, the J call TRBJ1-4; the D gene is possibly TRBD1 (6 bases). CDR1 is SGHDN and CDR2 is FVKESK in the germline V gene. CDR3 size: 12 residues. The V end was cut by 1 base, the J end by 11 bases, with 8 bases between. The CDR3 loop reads CASSQAGVKLFF. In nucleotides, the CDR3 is TGTGCCAGCAGCCAAGCAGGGGTTAAACTGTTTTTT.

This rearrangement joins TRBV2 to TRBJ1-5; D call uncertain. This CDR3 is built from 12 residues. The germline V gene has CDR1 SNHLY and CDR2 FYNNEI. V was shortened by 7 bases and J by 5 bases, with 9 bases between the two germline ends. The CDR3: CASKLGYQPQHF. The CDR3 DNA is TGTGCCAGCAAACTAGGGTATCAGCCCCAGCATTTT.

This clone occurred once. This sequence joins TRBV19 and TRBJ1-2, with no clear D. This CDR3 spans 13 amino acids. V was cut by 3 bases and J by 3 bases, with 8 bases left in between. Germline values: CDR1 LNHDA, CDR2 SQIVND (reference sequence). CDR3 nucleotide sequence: TGTGCCAGTAGTATCCGCGGGGACTATGGCTACACCTTC. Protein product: CASSIRGDYGYTF.